This TCR beta chain originates from a study of shared clonotypes between healthy human individuals. It was across several immunoSEQ plates that each subset's genomic DNA was evenly split. Profiled with immunoSEQ multiplex PCR; TCRdb holds only in-frame clones, not every one. The sample has 2 million to 3 million clones; more than 85% are singletons. This clone was found once. The CDR3 is 19 amino acids. Germline trimming cut 3 bases from V and 0 bases from J; bases unmatched to any gene: 13. The V gene's germline CDR1 is MDHEN and CDR2 SYDVKM. This receptor was taken from a man aged 18 to 29 in good health. Some clones in this sample may be carry-over from other donors' samples. Sequenced sample: naive CD4+ T cells from PBMCs. As to subset: CD45RA+ positively selected. The chain joins TRBV28 to TRBJ2-3; 9 bases are a match to TRBD2. The CDR3 bases are TGTGCCAGCAGTTTGGGGACGGGGACTAGCCAACGGAGCACAGATACGCAGTATTTT. It is translated as CASSLGTGTSQRSTDTQYF. The variable domain in full, with the rest retrieved from reference TRBV28 and TRBJ2-3, is DVKVTQSSRYLVKRTGEKVFLECVQDMDHENMFWYRQDPGLGLRLIYFSYDVKMKEKGDIPEGYSVSREKKERFSLILESASTNQTSMYLCASSLGTGTSQRSTDTQYFGPGTRLTVL.